Below, 4 T cell receptor beta chains from the same sample are listed, as sequenced in a study of human T cells and chemical hapten exposure (TCRdb year 2021). The method was RACE. Sequencing relied on a NextSeq 500. TCRdb reprocessing: public reads trimmed at Q25 with fastp, clones called with MiXCR, in-frame beta chains kept. Every entry covers one CDR3 protein and lists the most common genes and DNA from its rows. The sample records under 45,000 distinct CDR3 sequences, around 5% of which are singletons. In total, the top ten clones hold roughly 13% of the sample. The time point label for this specimen denotes: healthy volunteer bleed at 6 weeks. Total RNA was isolated from unfractionated whole blood collected in Tempus Blood RNA tubes. Sequences were obtained from whole blood. These receptors came from a human donor in good health. Some clones in this sample may be carry-over from other donors' samples.

The chain's CDR3 is CAIAGMSSYNEQFF. In DNA, the CDR3 is TGTGCCATTGCTGGGATGAGCTCCTACAATGAGCAGTTCTTC. The chain has TRBV10-3 and TRBJ2-1; D gene ambiguous. V lost 9 bases and J lost 0, with 12 bases in between. Germline-derived CDR1 and CDR2 are ENHRY and SYGVKD. The CDR3 consists of 14 residues.

This clonotype was counted ten times or more. The V and J genes are TRBV5-6 and TRBJ2-4, with D hard to call. Trimming cost V 0 bases and J 8 bases, with 12 bases left between them. Germline CDR1 and CDR2: SGHDT and YYEEEE. The CDR3 runs 14 residues. CDR3 nucleotides: TGTGCCAGCAGCTTGGGGACCCTTCGAGACATTCAGTACTTC. It translates to CASSLGTLRDIQYF.

The J gene is TRBJ2-3, the V gene TRBV28, with D hard to call. V was trimmed by 2 bases and J by 0 bases, leaving 9 bases between them. This CDR3 region has 15 residues. CDR1 and CDR2 from the germline V gene are MDHEN and SYDVKM. DNA for the CDR3: TGTGCCAGCAGTTTAGGGAAAATGAGCACAGATACGCAGTATTTT. Translating it yields CASSLGKMSTDTQYF.

There are many counts of this clonotype. The J gene is TRBJ2-2, the V gene TRBV18; D perhaps matches TRBD2 (5 bases). Trimming removed 4 bases at V and 3 bases at J, with 21 bases between. CDR1 is KGHSH, CDR2 LQKENI, per germline. This CDR3 has 18 amino acids. The CDR3 nucleotides are TGTGCCAGCTCACTAGGAGAGCTAGCCAAGTTTTACACCGGGGAGCTGTTTTTT. Translation gives CASSLGELAKFYTGELFF.